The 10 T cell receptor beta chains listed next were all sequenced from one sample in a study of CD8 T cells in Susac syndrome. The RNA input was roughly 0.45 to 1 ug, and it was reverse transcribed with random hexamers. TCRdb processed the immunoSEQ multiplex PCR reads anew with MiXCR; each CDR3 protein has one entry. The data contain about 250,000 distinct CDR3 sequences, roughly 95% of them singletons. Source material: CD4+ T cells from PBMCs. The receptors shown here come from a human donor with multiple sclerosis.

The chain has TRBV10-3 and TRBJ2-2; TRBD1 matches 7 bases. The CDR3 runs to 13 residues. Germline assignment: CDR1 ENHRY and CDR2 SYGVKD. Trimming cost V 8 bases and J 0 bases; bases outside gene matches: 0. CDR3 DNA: TGTGCCATCGGGACAGCGAACACCGGGGAGCTGTTTTTT. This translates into CAIGTANTGELFF.

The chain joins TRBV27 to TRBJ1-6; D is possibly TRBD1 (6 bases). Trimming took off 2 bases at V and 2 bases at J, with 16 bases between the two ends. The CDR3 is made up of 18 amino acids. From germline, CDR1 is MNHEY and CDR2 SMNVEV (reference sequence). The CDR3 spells CASSLGGRGLTYNSPLHF. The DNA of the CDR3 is TGTGCCAGCAGTTTAGGGGGGAGGGGGTTGACCTATAATTCACCCCTCCACTTT.

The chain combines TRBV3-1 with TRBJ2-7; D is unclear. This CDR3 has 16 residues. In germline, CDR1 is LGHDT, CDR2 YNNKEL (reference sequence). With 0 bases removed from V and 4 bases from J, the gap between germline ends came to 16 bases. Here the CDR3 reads CASSQDYPPGSYEQYF. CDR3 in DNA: TGTGCCAGCAGCCAAGATTACCCCCCCGGGTCTTACGAGCAGTACTTC.

DNA of the CDR3: TGTGCCAGCAGCTTCGTAGGCACAGATACGCAGTATTTT. It translates to CASSFVGTDTQYF. The rearrangement links TRBV7-9 to TRBJ2-3, with D unclear. The V and J ends lost 3 bases and 1 base respectively, with 5 bases between them. The germline V gene encodes CDR1 SEHNR and CDR2 FQNEAQ (reference sequence). CDR3 length equals 13 residues.

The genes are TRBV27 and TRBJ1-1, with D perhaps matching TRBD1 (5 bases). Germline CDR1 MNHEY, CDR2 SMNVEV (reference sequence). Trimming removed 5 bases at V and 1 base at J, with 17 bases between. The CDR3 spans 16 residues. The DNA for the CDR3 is TGTGCCAGCAGTCTACGGGCCACTGGGGGGAACACTGAAGCTTTCTTT. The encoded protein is CASSLRATGGNTEAFF.

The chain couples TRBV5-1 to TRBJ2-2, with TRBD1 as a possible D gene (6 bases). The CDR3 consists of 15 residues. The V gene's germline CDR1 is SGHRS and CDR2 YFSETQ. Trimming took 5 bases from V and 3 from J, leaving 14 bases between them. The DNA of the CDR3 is TGCGCCAGCAGTCTAATCAGGGGCGACACCGGGGAGCTGTTTTTT. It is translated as CASSLIRGDTGELFF.

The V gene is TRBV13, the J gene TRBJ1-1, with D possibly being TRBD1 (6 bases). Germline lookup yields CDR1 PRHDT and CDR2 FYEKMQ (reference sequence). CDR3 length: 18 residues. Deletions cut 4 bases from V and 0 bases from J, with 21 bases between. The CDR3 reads CASSSPRGRSSVNTEAFF. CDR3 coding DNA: TGTGCCAGCAGCTCCCCGCGGGGGCGTAGCTCGGTGAACACTGAAGCTTTCTTT.

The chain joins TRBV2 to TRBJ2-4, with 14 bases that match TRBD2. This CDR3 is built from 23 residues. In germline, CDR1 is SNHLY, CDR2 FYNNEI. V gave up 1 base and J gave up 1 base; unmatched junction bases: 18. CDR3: CASSEVFGHPGTSGSAAKNIQYF. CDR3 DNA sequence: TGTGCCAGCAGTGAAGTGTTCGGACATCCCGGGACTAGCGGGAGTGCGGCCAAAAACATTCAGTACTTC.

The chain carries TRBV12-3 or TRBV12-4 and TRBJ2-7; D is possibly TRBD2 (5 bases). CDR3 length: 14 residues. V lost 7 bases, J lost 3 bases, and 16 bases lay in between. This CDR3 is CASKPWPGNYEQYV. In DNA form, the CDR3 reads TGTGCCAGCAAACCATGGCCCGGGAACTACGAGCAGTACGTC.

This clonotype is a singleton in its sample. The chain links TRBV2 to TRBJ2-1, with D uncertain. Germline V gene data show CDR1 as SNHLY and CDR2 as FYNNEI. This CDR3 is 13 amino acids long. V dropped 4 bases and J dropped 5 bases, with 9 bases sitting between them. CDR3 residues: CASSATLDNEQFF. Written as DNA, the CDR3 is TGTGCCAGCAGTGCGACACTGGACAATGAGCAGTTCTTC.